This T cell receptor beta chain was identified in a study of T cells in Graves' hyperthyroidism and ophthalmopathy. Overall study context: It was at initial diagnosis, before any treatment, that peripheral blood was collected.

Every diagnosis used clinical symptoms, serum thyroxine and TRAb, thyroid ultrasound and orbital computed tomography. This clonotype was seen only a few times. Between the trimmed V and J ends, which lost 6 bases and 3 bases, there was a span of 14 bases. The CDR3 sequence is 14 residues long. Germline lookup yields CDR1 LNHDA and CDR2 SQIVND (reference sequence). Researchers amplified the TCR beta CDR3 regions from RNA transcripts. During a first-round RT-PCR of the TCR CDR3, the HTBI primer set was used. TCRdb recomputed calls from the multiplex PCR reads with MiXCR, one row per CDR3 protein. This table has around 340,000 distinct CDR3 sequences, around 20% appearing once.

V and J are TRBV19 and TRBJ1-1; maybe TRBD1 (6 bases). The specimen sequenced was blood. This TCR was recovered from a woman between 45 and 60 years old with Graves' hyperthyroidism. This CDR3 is CASRGGQIYTEAFF. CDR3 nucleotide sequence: TGTGCCAGTAGGGGCGGACAGATATACACTGAAGCTTTCTTT.